This entry lists 32 T cell receptor beta chains sequenced from one sample in a study of shared clonotypes between healthy human individuals. Produced via immunoSEQ multiplex PCR; TCRdb's table is partial and in-frame only. The repertoire includes over 2 million clones, about 95% of them detected once, and roughly 1% sits in the top ten. CD45RO-negative, CCR7-positively selected cells formed the naive CD8 fraction, excluding terminally differentiated effector memory CD45RA+ cells. The sequenced sample consisted of naive CD8+ T cells sorted from blood. The source is a young man in good health.

Comment on this clone: Other DNA sequences in the sample encode the same CDR3. The chain has TRBV5-4 and TRBJ2-5; possibly TRBD2 for D (7 bases). Trimming removed 2 bases from V and 4 bases from J, with 12 bases in between. This CDR3 has 14 residues. The germline V gene encodes CDR1 SGHNT and CDR2 YYREEE (reference sequence). The CDR3 DNA reads TGTGCCAGCAGCTTTGAGGGAGGGGGAGAGACCCAGTACTTC. Translated, it gives CASSFEGGGETQYF.

A remark on this clone: The same CDR3 is also encoded by other DNA sequences in this sample. V is TRBV9 and J is TRBJ1-1; D is unresolved. Germline V CDR1 and CDR2: SGDLS, YYNGEE. V was pared by 0 bases and J by 5 bases, with 8 bases between. The length of the CDR3 is 13 residues. CDR3 protein: CASSVGDRTEAFF. The DNA for the CDR3 is TGTGCCAGCAGCGTAGGGGATCGAACTGAAGCTTTCTTT.

The chain carries TRBV10-2 and TRBJ2-7; 9 bases match TRBD2. The CDR3 runs 15 residues. V was pared by 0 bases and J by 3 bases, with 3 bases of the junction left unmatched. The V gene's germline CDR1 is WSHSY and CDR2 SAAADI. The chain's CDR3 is CASSESSGGYYEQYF. The CDR3 DNA follows: TGCGCCAGCAGTGAGTCGAGCGGGGGGTACTACGAGCAGTACTTC.

The rearrangement joins TRBV2 to TRBJ1-1; D call uncertain. The V end was cut by 0 bases, the J end by 11 bases, with 7 bases between. The CDR3 sequence is 11 residues long. The germline CDR1 and CDR2 sequences are SNHLY and FYNNEI. CDR3 DNA: TGTGCCAGCAGTGAAGCGCTACAGGCTTTCTTT. It is translated as CASSEALQAFF.

In its sample, this clone was seen once. The chain employs TRBV7-3 and TRBJ1-2; D unresolved. Germline assignment: CDR1 SGHTA and CDR2 FQGTGA. Trimming shortened V by 5 bases and J by 3 bases, and 19 bases separated the two germline ends. The CDR3 covers 16 residues. The CDR3 sequence: CASSVRPPEVDYGYTF. The CDR3 DNA reads as TGTGCCAGCAGCGTCCGGCCCCCGGAGGTGGACTATGGCTACACCTTC.

The CDR3 spells CASSQVGGEANEQFF. The CDR3 nucleotides are TGCGCCAGCAGCCAGGTCGGCGGGGAAGCCAATGAGCAGTTCTTC. The V and J genes are TRBV4-1 and TRBJ2-1, with D maybe TRBD2 (6 bases). The CDR3 is 15 amino acids. CDR1 and CDR2 (germline): MGHRA, YSYEKL. V was shortened by 3 bases and J by 6 bases, with 15 bases between the two germline ends.

This chain joins TRBV19 and TRBJ1-3; D gene ambiguous. V lost 4 bases and J 0 bases, leaving 4 bases between the germline ends. The CDR3 totals 13 residues. Germline V gives CDR1 LNHDA, CDR2 SQIVND (reference sequence). The CDR3 region is CASSTNSGNTIYF. The CDR3 DNA is TGTGCCAGTAGTACCAACTCTGGAAACACCATATATTTT.

On this clone: Other DNA sequences from this sample encode an identical CDR3 as well. The genes are TRBV10-2 and TRBJ2-7; D remains unclear. The CDR3 is 12 amino acids. Trimming stripped 3 bases from V and 3 bases from J, with 6 bases between. The V gene's germline CDR1 is WSHSY and CDR2 SAAADI. CDR3 sequence reads: CASSEGGYEQYF. Here the CDR3 DNA reads TGCGCCAGCAGTGAAGGCGGCTACGAGCAGTACTTC.

This clone was found once. J is TRBJ2-7 and V is TRBV6-5; D unclear. CDR1 and CDR2 (germline): MNHEY, SVGAGI. The CDR3 consists of 13 residues. V was trimmed by 4 bases and J by 4 bases, leaving 11 bases between them. CDR3 loop: CASSSGRGYEQYF. The CDR3 DNA sequence: TGTGCCAGCAGTTCGGGTCGTGGATACGAGCAGTACTTC.

About this clone: Other DNA sequences of this sample code for an identical CDR3. The chain carries TRBV5-1 and TRBJ2-1, with TRBD2 identical over 8 bases. In germline, CDR1 is SGHRS, CDR2 YFSETQ. Unmatched junction bases numbered 3, after V lost 2 bases and J lost 2 bases. CDR3 size: 15 residues. CDR3 DNA: TGCGCCAGCAGCTTCGCGGGGGGTCCCTACAATGAGCAGTTCTTC. Protein product: CASSFAGGPYNEQFF.

The rearrangement uses TRBV7-9 and TRBJ2-1; TRBD2 matches at 7 bases. The CDR3 length is 16 residues. The germline CDR1 and CDR2 sequences are SEHNR and FQNEAQ (reference sequence). Germline trimming cut 4 bases from V and 6 bases from J; bases unmatched to any gene: 12. The CDR3 protein is CASSSHGAGLGNEQFF. In nucleotides, the CDR3 is TGTGCCAGCAGCTCCCACGGAGCGGGGTTGGGCAATGAGCAGTTCTTC.

CDR3 in DNA: TGTGCCAGCAGCCCCACCCGGGCCGCTAATACGCAGTATTTT. This translates into CASSPTRAANTQYF. The V call is TRBV6-1, the J call TRBJ2-3, with D unclear. V was trimmed by 6 bases and J by 7 bases, leaving 17 bases between them. The CDR3 spans 14 residues. Germline loops: CDR1 MNHNS, CDR2 SASEGT.

The J gene is TRBJ2-5, the V gene TRBV10-2; TRBD2 matches 9 bases. V lost 6 bases, J lost 6 bases, and 8 bases stayed unmatched. Germline CDR1 WSHSY, CDR2 SAAADI. This CDR3 has 14 residues. The CDR3 region has the DNA TGCGCCAGCAGGACCGGGACTAGCTCACAGACCCAGTACTTC. Protein sequence: CASRTGTSSQTQYF.

The chain carries TRBV19 and TRBJ1-5; TRBD1 matches 7 bases. V trimming: 3 bases; J trimming: 10 bases; junction bases outside the gene matches: 15. The CDR3 sequence is 16 residues long. Germline-derived CDR1 and CDR2 are LNHDA and SQIVND (reference sequence). CDR3 nucleotides: TGTGCCAGTAGTATTGGTGGACAGGTGGGAATCCAACCCCAGCATTTT. Translated, it gives CASSIGGQVGIQPQHF.

The J gene is TRBJ2-3, the V gene TRBV11-2; 7 positions agree with TRBD2. Germline-derived CDR1 and CDR2 are SGHAT and FQNNGV. V shed 2 bases and J 0 bases; nucleotides not matched to a gene: 5. The CDR3 runs 16 residues. In DNA form, the CDR3 reads TGTGCCAGCAGCTTAACCATTAGCGGGAGCACAGATACGCAGTATTTT. It encodes CASSLTISGSTDTQYF.

The V and J genes are TRBV6-5 and TRBJ1-2, with TRBD1 matching over 8 bases. This CDR3 spans 14 amino acids. Germline V lookup: CDR1 MNHEY, CDR2 SVGAGI. The J segment lost 8 bases and the V segment lost 0 bases, leaving 5 bases of the junction unmatched. The CDR3 DNA follows: TGTGCCAGCAGTTACTCCCGGACAGGGTGGGGCTACACCTTC. Residues: CASSYSRTGWGYTF.

The genes are TRBV6-5 and TRBJ2-3; 12 bases map to TRBD2. This CDR3 is built from 15 residues. Germline lookup yields CDR1 MNHEY and CDR2 SVGAGI. Germline trimming cut 5 bases from V and 7 bases from J; bases unmatched to any gene: 7. The CDR3: CASSATSGSANTQYF. The CDR3 DNA reads as TGTGCCAGCAGTGCGACTAGCGGGAGTGCAAATACGCAGTATTTT.

This clone was seen more than once but under ten times. The chain couples TRBV6-5 to TRBJ1-6, with D possibly TRBD1 on 5 matching bases. The CDR3 runs 15 residues. Per germline, CDR1 MNHEY and CDR2 SVGAGI. V lost 5 bases and J lost 9, with 17 bases in between. CDR3 sequence: CASSPDSIVSSPLHF. In nucleotides, the CDR3 is TGTGCCAGCAGTCCAGACAGCATTGTTTCTTCACCCCTCCACTTT.

This chain links TRBV2 with TRBJ2-5; D may be TRBD1 (6 bases). The end of the DNA is better explained by TRBJ2-7, so the J call may be wrong. Germline V gene data show CDR1 as SNHLY and CDR2 as FYNNEI. This CDR3 comprises 14 residues. CDR3: CASSGPGVSYEQYF. CDR3 nucleotide sequence: TGTGCCAGCAGTGGGCCAGGGGTCTCCTACGAGCAGTACTTC.

J is TRBJ1-4 and V is TRBV9; a weak D match, TRBD1 (6 bases). The CDR3 is 14 residues long. Germline CDR1 is SGDLS and CDR2 is YYNGEE. Trimming removed 2 bases at V and 4 bases at J, with 9 bases between. The CDR3 nucleotides are TGTGCCAGCAGCGTGGGACATAATAATGAAAAACTGTTTTTT. This codes for CASSVGHNNEKLFF.

The V and J genes are TRBV23-1 and TRBJ1-1, with D maybe TRBD1 (5 bases). TRBV23-1 is annotated as an ORF whose role is uncertain. CDR3 length: 14 amino acids. V lost 3 bases, J lost 7 bases, and 15 bases lay in between. Written as DNA, the CDR3 is TGCGCCAGCAGTCACCCCGGGGGTACAAGTGAAGCTTTCTTT. Translated: CASSHPGGTSEAFF.

J is TRBJ2-7 and V is TRBV6-1; 10 positions agree with TRBD1. V lost 3 bases to trimming and J lost 2 bases; unmatched junction nucleotides: 4. The CDR3 is 15 amino acids. Germline lookup yields CDR1 MNHNS and CDR2 SASEGT. CDR3 in amino acids: CASSEGQGSTYEQYF. CDR3 nucleotide sequence: TGTGCCAGCAGTGAGGGACAGGGGTCCACCTACGAGCAGTACTTC.

The chain combines TRBV10-3 with TRBJ2-1; 12 nucleotides agree with TRBD2. Germline CDR1 reads ENHRY; CDR2 reads SYGVKD. The CDR3 extends over 15 amino acids. V lost 5 bases and J lost 6; bases outside the gene matches: 5. The CDR3 sequence: CAISLTSGGPNEQFF. CDR3 bases: TGTGCCATCAGTCTGACTAGCGGGGGTCCCAATGAGCAGTTCTTC.

This chain uses TRBV6-6 with TRBJ1-1, with no clear D. Germline loops: CDR1 MNHNY, CDR2 SVGAGI (reference sequence). The CDR3 runs to 15 residues. The V and J ends lost 6 bases and 1 base respectively, with 15 bases between them. Here the CDR3 reads CASRLESRTNTEAFF. DNA of the CDR3: TGTGCCAGCAGGCTAGAATCTAGGACGAACACTGAAGCTTTCTTT.

In regard to this clone: Other DNA sequences from this sample encode an identical CDR3 as well. This chain joins TRBV5-6 and TRBJ2-5; perhaps TRBD1 as D (6 bases). The V end was cut by 3 bases, the J end by 2 bases, with 8 bases between. This CDR3 is built from 13 residues. The germline V gene encodes CDR1 SGHDT and CDR2 YYEEEE. CDR3 sequence: CASSWTVQETQYF. In DNA form, the CDR3 reads TGTGCCAGCAGCTGGACAGTTCAAGAGACCCAGTACTTC.

For this clone: The same CDR3 arises from other DNA sequences in this sample as well. V usage is TRBV27 and J usage is TRBJ2-7; 12 bases match TRBD1. Unmatched junction bases numbered 4, after V lost 3 bases and J lost 4 bases. The CDR3 is 15 residues long. Per the germline V gene, CDR1 is MNHEY and CDR2 is SMNVEV (reference sequence). Written as DNA, the CDR3 is TGTGCCAGCAGTTTCTTGGGACAGGGGGCTTACGAGCAGTACTTC. Residues: CASSFLGQGAYEQYF.

This clone was recorded once. This chain links TRBV11-2 with TRBJ1-2; D possibly corresponds to TRBD1 (6 bases). Germline loops: CDR1 SGHAT, CDR2 FQNNGV. V dropped 0 bases and J dropped 3 bases, with 14 bases sitting between them. This CDR3 region has 16 residues. For the CDR3, the DNA is TGTGCCAGCAGCTTAGAGCCAGGGGCCACCCACTATGGCTACACCTTC. Protein product: CASSLEPGATHYGYTF.

The chain links TRBV10-2 to TRBJ2-5, with 8 bases matching TRBD2. The CDR3 sequence is 15 residues long. The germline CDR1 and CDR2 sequences are WSHSY and SAAADI. Unmatched junction bases numbered 7, after V lost 6 bases and J lost 1 base. As DNA, the CDR3 is TGCGCCAGCAGGACCCAGGCGGGAGGCCAAGAGACCCAGTACTTC. This sequence encodes CASRTQAGGQETQYF.

Comment on this clone: Other DNA sequences of this sample code for an identical CDR3. The chain uses TRBV11-2 and TRBJ2-7; no reliable D call. V lost 5 bases and J lost 7, with 9 bases in between. Per germline, CDR1 SGHAT and CDR2 FQNNGV. CDR3 length: 11 residues. The CDR3 spells CASSLVGEQYF. CDR3 DNA sequence: TGTGCCAGCAGCCTTGTGGGGGAGCAGTACTTC. Looking up the rest from reference TRBV11-2 and TRBJ2-7 gives the full variable domain: EAGVAQSPRYKIIEKRQSVAFWCNPISGHATLYWYQQILGQGPKLLIQFQNNGVVDDSQLPKDRFSAERLKGVDSTLKIQPAKLEDSAVYLCASSLVGEQYFGPGTRLTVT.

V and J are TRBV5-6 and TRBJ2-7, with TRBD2 as a possible D gene (6 bases). Germline CDR1 and CDR2: SGHDT and YYEEEE. The CDR3 has 13 residues. V lost 0 bases to trimming and J lost 5 bases, with 9 bases between them. This CDR3 is CASSLGPGDEQYF. CDR3 bases: TGTGCCAGCAGCTTGGGCCCGGGGGACGAGCAGTACTTC.

This clone was seen a single time. The chain uses TRBV7-9 and TRBJ2-2, with 7 bases that match TRBD1. Germline loops: CDR1 SEHNR, CDR2 FQNEAQ (reference sequence). Losses at the gene ends were 5 bases for V and 0 bases for J; bases not matched to a gene: 6. CDR3 length: 16 residues. DNA of the CDR3: TGTGCCAGCAGCCCAGTCACAGGGGCGAACACCGGGGAGCTGTTTTTT. This sequence encodes CASSPVTGANTGELFF.

This sequence joins TRBV7-6 and TRBJ2-3, with 7 bases that match TRBD2. The CDR3 has 15 amino acids. Looked up from germline, CDR1 is SGHVS and CDR2 is FNYEAQ. V shed 4 bases, J shed 3 bases, and the junction held 7 bases outside the gene matches. CDR3 sequence: CASSWGGGRTDTQYF. The CDR3 DNA reads as TGTGCCAGCAGCTGGGGGGGAGGGAGGACAGATACGCAGTATTTT.